The 3 T cell receptor beta chains below were found in one sample sequenced in a study of cytomegalovirus exposure and HLA in healthy donors (dated by TCRdb to about 2017). Preparation of the library involved the immunoSEQ multiplex PCR assay. A mixture of 60 forward primers for TCR Vbeta segments and 13 reverse primers for TCR Jbeta segments was used in the multiplex PCR. Held by TCRdb, this immuneACCESS table contains in-frame sequences only and omits some clones. Under half of the omission traces to an unresolved V gene where checked; the cause of the rest is unknown. Here the sample has 100,000 or so clones; 70% to 80% occur a single time. The ten most abundant clones make up 4.5% to 5% of the sample. The sequencing sample was made of PBMCs. The receptors were gathered from a woman aged 18 to 35 in good health and CMV-seropositive.

The V call is TRBV7-3, the J call TRBJ2-5; 11 bases align to TRBD2. V trimming: 5 bases; J trimming: 4 bases; junction bases outside the gene matches: 6. Germline lookup yields CDR1 SGHTA and CDR2 FQGTGA. CDR3 length equals 15 residues. The CDR3 region is CASSLSGREGETQYF. In DNA form, the CDR3 reads TGTGCCAGCAGCCTTAGCGGGAGGGAGGGAGAGACCCAGTACTTC.

The rearrangement links TRBV6-4 to TRBJ2-5; 9 positions match TRBD2. The length of the CDR3 is 15 residues. In germline, CDR1 is MRHNA, CDR2 SNTAGT. V lost 3 bases, J lost 1 base, and 3 bases stayed unmatched. CDR3 coding DNA: TGTGCCAGCAGTGAGTCAGCGGGGGGCCAAGAGACCCAGTACTTC. This translates into CASSESAGGQETQYF.

The chain employs TRBV5-4 and TRBJ1-2; D gene uncertain. The CDR3 spans 14 residues. The germline V gene has CDR1 SGHNT and CDR2 YYREEE (reference sequence). V lost 6 bases and J 5 bases, leaving 17 bases between the germline ends. The CDR3, as DNA: TGTGCCAGCACCCCGAGGGCAGGATCTTATGGCTACACCTTC. It translates to CASTPRAGSYGYTF.